The sample holds a few counts of the clone carrying this TCR beta chain. What it binds is unknown. Repertoires were generated with immunoSEQ multiplex PCR, while TCRdb's copy carries only in-frame clones and drops some. This table holds approximately 58,000 clones, about 86% found once. The sample belongs to a study of OX40 agonist ivuxolimab in advanced cancers. Study-wide background: Ivuxolimab, an agonist antibody against OX40 (CD134), was given to patients.

Study outcomes and limitations: Circulating CD4+ and CD8+ T cells showed clonal expansion by week 6 at 0.1 to 3.0 mg/kg.

The source material was CD4+ or CD8+ T cells sorted from blood, sampled in a trial of the OX40 agonist ivuxolimab. The TCR was taken from an adult with an advanced solid tumor such as melanoma, head and neck, liver or kidney cancer.

In DNA, the CDR3 is TGTGCCAGCAGCTTAGCTAGCGGCGATAGCACAGATACGCAGTATTTT. Its translation: CASSLASGDSTDTQYF. V and J are TRBV7-6 and TRBJ2-3, with D maybe TRBD2 (6 bases). There are 16 residues in the CDR3. CDR1 and CDR2 from the germline V gene are SGHVS and FNYEAQ. V lost 0 bases and J lost 0, with 10 bases in between.